The 16 T cell receptor beta chains reported below all come from one sample, sequenced in a study of PD-L1 blockade in urothelial cancer. Here immunoSEQ multiplex PCR was the method, and the copy in TCRdb shows in-frame clones only, minus some. This table has more than 75,000 clones, approximately 91% appearing once. This sample comprised PBMCs, obtained around atezolizumab (anti-PD-L1) treatment. The receptors come from a man in his sixties with urothelial cancer.

The chain carries TRBV5-1 and TRBJ1-4; D gene uncertain. This CDR3 has 16 residues. The germline V gene encodes CDR1 SGHRS and CDR2 YFSETQ. Trimming stripped 0 bases from V and 7 bases from J, with 16 bases between. CDR3 nucleotides: TGCGCCAGCAGCTTGGTAGGCACCGGAGGTGGTGAAAAACTGTTTTTT. This codes for CASSLVGTGGGEKLFF.

J is TRBJ2-3 and V is TRBV5-8, with 10 bases lining up with TRBD2. The germline CDR1 and CDR2 sequences are SGHTS and YDEGEE. The CDR3 is made up of 15 amino acids. V gave up 4 bases and J gave up 3 bases; unmatched junction bases: 5. DNA of the CDR3: TGTGCCAGCAGCAGTAGCGGGGGGCGGACAGATACGCAGTATTTT. Protein sequence: CASSSSGGRTDTQYF. Full variable domain (remainder filled in from reference TRBV5-8 and TRBJ2-3): EAGVTQSPTHLIKTRGQQATLRCSPISGHTSVYWYQQALGLGLQFLLWYDEGEERNRGNFPPRFSGRQFPNYSSELNVNALELEDSALYLCASSSSGGRTDTQYFGPGTRLTVL.

V and J are TRBV27 and TRBJ1-1; 7 bases fit TRBD1. CDR3 length: 12 residues. Germline trimming cut 5 bases from V and 5 bases from J; bases unmatched to any gene: 2. The V gene's germline CDR1 is MNHEY and CDR2 SMNVEV (reference sequence). The CDR3 bases are TGTGCCAGCAGTACAGGGGTGACTGAAGCTTTCTTT. Amino acid sequence: CASSTGVTEAFF.

The gene calls are TRBV27 and TRBJ2-7; TRBD1 aligns across 8 bases. J gave up 1 base and V 6 bases, and 8 bases lay outside the gene matches. The length of the CDR3 is 15 residues. Germline assignment: CDR1 MNHEY and CDR2 SMNVEV (reference sequence). CDR3 coding DNA: TGTGCCAGCAGGCCCAGGACAGGGTTTTCCTACGAGCAGTACTTC. Its protein product is CASRPRTGFSYEQYF.

The V gene is TRBV7-9, the J gene TRBJ2-3; 11 bases fit TRBD2. Germline CDR1 reads SEHNR; CDR2 reads FQNEAQ (reference sequence). With V trimmed by 2 bases and J by 4 bases, 11 bases remained unmatched. The CDR3 has 18 amino acids. This chain's CDR3 is CASSLPPRLAGRSDTQYF. In nucleotides, the CDR3 is TGTGCCAGCAGCTTACCCCCCCGACTAGCGGGAAGGTCAGATACGCAGTATTTT. The full variable domain, its missing parts supplied by reference TRBV7-9 and TRBJ2-3, is DTGVSQNPRHKITKRGQNVTFRCDPISEHNRLYWYRQTLGQGPEFLTYFQNEAQLEKSRLLSDRFSAERPKGSFSTLEIQRTEQGDSAMYLCASSLPPRLAGRSDTQYFGPGTRLTVL.

The rearrangement uses TRBV5-8 and TRBJ1-5, with 9 bases that match TRBD1. CDR1 and CDR2 from the germline V gene are SGHTS and YDEGEE. CDR3 length: 14 residues. J lost 11 bases, V lost 2 bases, and 8 bases had no gene match. The CDR3 DNA is TGTGCCAGCAGCTTTTCACAGGGGGCGAGGGCCCAGCATTTT. Protein: CASSFSQGARAQHF.

The gene calls are TRBV9 and TRBJ2-5; 7 bases are shared with TRBD2. CDR3 length: 16 residues. The germline gives CDR1 SGDLS, CDR2 YYNGEE. V shed 0 bases and J 1 base; nucleotides not matched to a gene: 6. The CDR3, as DNA: TGTGCCAGCAGCGTAGGTCAGACGGGGGGCCAAGAGACCCAGTACTTC. This codes for CASSVGQTGGQETQYF. Based on the CDR3 plus reference TRBV9 and TRBJ2-5, the full variable domain is DSGVTQTPKHLITATGQRVTLRCSPRSGDLSVYWYQQSLDQGLQFLIQYYNGEERAKGNILERFSAQQFPDLHSELNLSSLELGDSALYFCASSVGQTGGQETQYFGPGTRLLVL.

V and J are TRBV28 and TRBJ2-5; 10 bases fit TRBD1. The CDR3 has 16 amino acids. CDR1 is MDHEN and CDR2 is SYDVKM in the germline V gene. After removal of 8 bases from V and 4 bases from J, the junction contained 13 bases not matched to a gene. CDR3 sequence: CASQHYGGQGRETQYF. The DNA for the CDR3 is TGTGCCAGCCAACACTATGGGGGACAGGGGCGAGAGACCCAGTACTTC.

The chain combines TRBV6-4 with TRBJ2-5, with 9 bases lining up with TRBD2. The junction had 20 bases not matched to a gene; V was cut back by 2 bases and J by 4 bases. Looked up from germline, CDR1 is MRHNA and CDR2 is SNTAGT. The CDR3 has 20 residues. The CDR3 nucleotides read TGTGCCAGCAGTGACCTGGGTGGGGCGGGGGGGCCGTGGTTCGGAGAGACCCAGTACTTC. It encodes CASSDLGGAGGPWFGETQYF.

The table lists this clone with a count of one. The chain recombines TRBV7-2 with TRBJ2-3, with 7 bases aligning to TRBD1. Germline CDR1 SGHTA, CDR2 FQGNSA. The V segment lost 5 bases and the J segment 0 bases; nucleotides outside the gene matches: 8. The CDR3 sequence is 16 residues long. CDR3 nucleotides: TGTGCCAGCAGCCCTAGGGGGCAAACTAGCACAGATACGCAGTATTTT. Its translation is CASSPRGQTSTDTQYF.

The chain is built from TRBV5-4 and TRBJ2-3, with 8 bases lining up with TRBD2. CDR1 and CDR2 (germline): SGHNT, YYREEE (reference sequence). The length of the CDR3 is 14 residues. The junction had 3 bases not matched to a gene; V was cut back by 5 bases and J by 1 base. The CDR3 DNA reads TGTGCCAGCAGGTCCGGGGGGGGCACAGATACGCAGTATTTT. Translation gives CASRSGGGTDTQYF. Variable domain in full (rest from reference TRBV5-4 and TRBJ2-3): ETGVTQSPTHLIKTRGQQVTLRCSSQSGHNTVSWYQQALGQGPQFIFQYYREEENGRGNFPPRFSGLQFPNYSSELNVNALELDDSALYLCASRSGGGTDTQYFGPGTRLTVL.

The V and J genes are TRBV5-4 and TRBJ2-2, with 9 bases aligning to TRBD2. The CDR3 runs to 18 residues. Germline V gives CDR1 SGHNT, CDR2 YYREEE (reference sequence). The V segment lost 0 bases and the J segment 7 bases; nucleotides outside the gene matches: 13. CDR3 sequence reads: CASSLAGGGSGRFGELFF. The CDR3 DNA reads as TGTGCCAGCAGCTTGGCCGGAGGAGGTAGCGGGAGATTCGGGGAGCTGTTTTTT.

The chain recombines TRBV2 with TRBJ2-1; 15 positions match TRBD2. This CDR3 has 16 amino acids. CDR1 SNHLY and CDR2 FYNNEI come from the germline V gene. V shed 2 bases and J 6 bases; nucleotides not matched to a gene: 2. For the CDR3, the DNA is TGTGCCAGCAGTGAAAAGGGACTAGCGGGAGGCAATGAGCAGTTCTTC. Its protein product is CASSEKGLAGGNEQFF.

J is TRBJ2-1 and V is TRBV5-1; 8 bases agree with TRBD2. The germline V gene encodes CDR1 SGHRS and CDR2 YFSETQ. Unmatched junction bases numbered 7, after V lost 4 bases and J lost 7 bases. CDR3 length: 14 residues. The CDR3 DNA follows: TGCGCCAGCAGCCCGGGGGGGCCCTCGAATGAGCAGTTCTTC. Protein: CASSPGGPSNEQFF. Using reference TRBV5-1 and TRBJ2-1 for the parts outside the CDR3, the full variable domain is KAGVTQTPRYLIKTRGQQVTLSCSPISGHRSVSWYQQTPGQGLQFLFEYFSETQRNKGNFPGRFSGRQFSNSRSEMNVSTLELGDSALYLCASSPGGPSNEQFFGPGTRLTVL.

The chain uses TRBV5-4 and TRBJ2-5; 7 nucleotides agree with TRBD1. The V gene end was trimmed by 2 bases and the J gene end by 2 bases; junction bases not matched to a gene: 6. This CDR3 is built from 15 residues. Germline CDR1 reads SGHNT; CDR2 reads YYREEE (reference sequence). As DNA, the CDR3 is TGTGCCAGCAGCTTTTGGGGACAGCAACAAGAGACCCAGTACTTC. Its translation: CASSFWGQQQETQYF.

The rearrangement uses TRBV7-3 and TRBJ2-6; 8 bases are shared with TRBD2. This CDR3 is 19 amino acids long. V lost 1 base to trimming and J lost 0 bases; unmatched junction nucleotides: 8. Germline V lookup: CDR1 SGHTA, CDR2 FQGTGA. In DNA form, the CDR3 reads TGTGCCAGCAGCTTAAGCCCGGGACTAGGAACCTCTGGGGCCAACGTCCTGACTTTC. As protein: CASSLSPGLGTSGANVLTF.